Below, one T cell receptor beta chain is given with its context. The antigen is not known. The data originate from a study of shared clonotypes between healthy human individuals. Study-level results: Only blood samples were collected, and tissue repertoires likely differ.

Produced via immunoSEQ multiplex PCR; TCRdb's table is partial and in-frame only. This sample has roughly 890,000 clones, with approximately 92% found just once. Selected positively for CCR7 and CD45RO-negative, naive CD8 cells excluded terminally differentiated effector memory CD45RA+ cells. V lost 3 bases and J lost 4, with 5 bases in between. The germline gives CDR1 SGHAT, CDR2 FQNNGV. The length of the CDR3 is 12 residues. Sequenced input: naive CD8+ T cells sorted from blood. V gene TRBV11-2 combines with J gene TRBJ2-3; D remains unclear. This TCR was sampled from a man younger than 45 in good health. CDR3 in amino acids: CASSFVPDTQYF. The DNA for the CDR3 is TGTGCCAGCAGCTTCGTTCCAGATACGCAGTATTTT.